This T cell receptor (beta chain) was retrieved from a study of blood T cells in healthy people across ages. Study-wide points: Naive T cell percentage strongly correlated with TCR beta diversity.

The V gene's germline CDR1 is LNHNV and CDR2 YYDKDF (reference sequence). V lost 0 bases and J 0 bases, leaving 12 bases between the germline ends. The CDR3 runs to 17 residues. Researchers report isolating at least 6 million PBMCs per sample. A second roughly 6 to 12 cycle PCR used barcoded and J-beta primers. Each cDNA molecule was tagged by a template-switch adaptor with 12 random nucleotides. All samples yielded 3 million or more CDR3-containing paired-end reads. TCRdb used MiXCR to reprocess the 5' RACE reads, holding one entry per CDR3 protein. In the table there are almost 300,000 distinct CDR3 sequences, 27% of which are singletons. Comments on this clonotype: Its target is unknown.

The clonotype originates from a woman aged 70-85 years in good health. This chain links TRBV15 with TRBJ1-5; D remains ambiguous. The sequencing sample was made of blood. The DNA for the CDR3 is TGTGCCACCAGCAGAGATCCCGGCGGACTTAGCAATCAGCCCCAGCATTTT. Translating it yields CATSRDPGGLSNQPQHF.